The 26 T cell receptor beta chains presented below share a single source sample, sequenced in a study of cytomegalovirus exposure and HLA in healthy donors. A multiplex PCR was run with 60 Vbeta primers and 13 Jbeta primers. Assay used: immunoSEQ multiplex PCR; TCRdb lists only in-frame clones, some missing. The table records some 150,000 clones, 65% to 85% of them present only once. The source material was PBMCs. These receptors were taken from a woman aged 45-65 years in good health and CMV-seropositive.

This clone was counted a single time. This chain links TRBV7-2 with TRBJ2-7; TRBD1 aligns across 8 bases. The CDR3 is made up of 13 amino acids. Trimming took 5 bases from V and 6 from J; bases not matched to a gene: 6. Per germline, CDR1 SGHTA and CDR2 FQGNSA. CDR3 region: CASSPGQGSEQYF. As DNA, the CDR3 is TGTGCCAGCAGCCCTGGACAGGGATCCGAGCAGTACTTC.

This clone was counted a few times. In the same sample, other DNA sequences code for this CDR3. The chain joins TRBV7-9 to TRBJ2-5; TRBD2 matches at 8 bases. The CDR3 is 15 amino acids. Trimming took 6 bases from V and 2 from J; bases not matched to a gene: 8. Per germline, CDR1 SEHNR and CDR2 FQNEAQ (reference sequence). CDR3 sequence: CASSLPLAAQETQYF. CDR3 nucleotide sequence: TGTGCCAGCAGTTTACCACTAGCGGCTCAAGAGACCCAGTACTTC.

The J gene is TRBJ1-4, the V gene TRBV28; D is ambiguous. The V end lost 5 bases, the J end lost 0 bases, and 16 bases lay between the germline ends. This CDR3 comprises 17 residues. The germline V gene encodes CDR1 MDHEN and CDR2 SYDVKM. Here the CDR3 DNA reads TGTGCCAGCAGTGCCCGAGGTGTTTTTGCAACTAATGAAAAACTGTTTTTT. The encoded protein is CASSARGVFATNEKLFF.

The chain has TRBV6-1 and TRBJ2-7; D is possibly TRBD1 (5 bases). This CDR3 has 14 residues. The V and J ends lost 11 bases and 0 bases respectively, with 17 bases between them. Germline V gives CDR1 MNHNS, CDR2 SASEGT. The CDR3 DNA reads TGTGCCGCCAGGGATCGGGTACACTCCTACGAGCAGTACTTC. This gives the protein CAARDRVHSYEQYF.

The chain joins TRBV5-1 to TRBJ1-2; D call uncertain. Trimming took off 2 bases at V and 2 bases at J, with 7 bases between the two ends. The CDR3 covers 13 residues. Germline CDR1 is SGHRS and CDR2 is YFSETQ. CDR3 loop: CASSLGGNYGYTF. In DNA, the CDR3 is TGCGCCAGCAGCTTAGGAGGGAACTATGGCTACACCTTC.

This chain connects TRBV28 to TRBJ1-1, with TRBD1 as a possible D gene (6 bases). The germline V and J ends were trimmed by 1 base and 2 bases, with 11 bases remaining between them. Germline V gives CDR1 MDHEN, CDR2 SYDVKM. The CDR3 is 15 amino acids. The CDR3 reads CASSLSGATNTEAFF. The CDR3 nucleotides are TGTGCCAGCAGTTTATCAGGGGCAACCAACACTGAAGCTTTCTTT. The full variable domain, rest sourced from reference TRBV28 and TRBJ1-1, is DVKVTQSSRYLVKRTGEKVFLECVQDMDHENMFWYRQDPGLGLRLIYFSYDVKMKEKGDIPEGYSVSREKKERFSLILESASTNQTSMYLCASSLSGATNTEAFFGQGTRLTVV.

This clone was observed a few times. CDR3 nucleotide sequence: TGTGCCAGCAGCTTGTCAGGGGGAAGGTCTAACTATGGCTACACCTTC. Residues: CASSLSGGRSNYGYTF. The V gene is TRBV5-4, the J gene TRBJ1-2; 7 bases match TRBD1. CDR1 SGHNT and CDR2 YYREEE come from the germline V gene (reference sequence). The J segment lost 0 bases and the V segment lost 1 base, leaving 6 bases of the junction unmatched. The CDR3 totals 16 residues.

V is TRBV5-1 and J is TRBJ2-5; TRBD1 is a possible D gene (5 bases). The germline gives CDR1 SGHRS, CDR2 YFSETQ. V shed 0 bases and J shed 1 base, with 16 bases lying between them. The CDR3 spans 17 residues. The CDR3 here is CASSLVSVGGAQETQYF. The CDR3, as DNA: TGCGCCAGCAGCTTGGTATCAGTGGGTGGGGCCCAAGAGACCCAGTACTTC.

This clone was recorded only once. The rearrangement uses TRBV7-9 and TRBJ2-7; D is possibly TRBD1 (6 bases). The CDR3 consists of 15 residues. Trimming removed 3 bases from V and 7 bases from J, with 19 bases in between. Germline CDR1 is SEHNR and CDR2 is FQNEAQ (reference sequence). In DNA form, the CDR3 reads TGTGCCAGCAGCTTGCCGACAGGTACATCTTGGGAGCAGTACTTC. It yields the protein CASSLPTGTSWEQYF.

This sequence joins TRBV7-2 and TRBJ2-3; possible D gene TRBD1, 5 bases. Germline V gene data show CDR1 as SGHTA and CDR2 as FQGNSA. The CDR3 totals 15 residues. Trimming removed 1 base at V and 3 bases at J, with 11 bases between. The CDR3 reads CASSLVGRETDTQYF. The CDR3 coding sequence is TGTGCCAGCAGCTTAGTTGGCAGGGAAACAGATACGCAGTATTTT.

This chain joins TRBV11-2 and TRBJ2-5, with TRBD2 matching over 7 bases. V lost 2 bases and J lost 2; bases outside the gene matches: 2. In germline, CDR1 is SGHAT, CDR2 FQNNGV. The CDR3 extends over 14 amino acids. The CDR3 bases are TGTGCCAGCAGCTTACTAGCGGCACAAGAGACCCAGTACTTC. It yields the protein CASSLLAAQETQYF.

The chain employs TRBV10-2 and TRBJ2-1; 9 bases agree with TRBD2. Germline CDR1 is WSHSY and CDR2 is SAAADI. This CDR3 has 15 amino acids. Germline trimming cut 6 bases from V and 8 bases from J; bases unmatched to any gene: 11. In nucleotides, the CDR3 is TGCGCCAGCAGACCTATAGCGGGGGCCACTGATGAGCAGTTCTTC. Encoded protein: CASRPIAGATDEQFF.

This clone was counted between two and nine times. V is TRBV5-1 and J is TRBJ2-1, with D possibly matching TRBD2 (7 bases). CDR1 and CDR2 (germline): SGHRS, YFSETQ. V was cut by 4 bases and J by 7 bases, with 15 bases left in between. The CDR3 is made up of 14 amino acids. CDR3 in amino acids: CASSHPGGQNEQFF. The DNA of the CDR3 is TGCGCCAGCAGCCATCCGGGGGGCCAAAATGAGCAGTTCTTC.

The rearrangement links TRBV11-2 to TRBJ1-2; D gene uncertain. Germline lookup yields CDR1 SGHAT and CDR2 FQNNGV. V was clipped by 4 bases and J by 8 bases, with 17 bases between them. This CDR3 is built from 14 residues. CDR3 sequence (DNA): TGTGCCAGCAGCTCAGTCACCCGCTCGTTAGGCTACACCTTC. This encodes CASSSVTRSLGYTF.

This chain uses TRBV15 with TRBJ2-1; TRBD2 matches at 8 bases. Losses at the gene ends were 8 bases for V and 8 bases for J; bases not matched to a gene: 14. The CDR3 is 15 residues long. Germline V gene lookup returns CDR1 LNHNV and CDR2 YYDKDF (reference sequence). The CDR3 reads CATGATGGFAHEQFF. The CDR3 DNA sequence: TGTGCCACCGGGGCTACGGGAGGGTTTGCACATGAGCAGTTCTTC.

This chain joins TRBV6-5 and TRBJ2-1, with 7 bases aligning to TRBD1. Germline CDR1 MNHEY, CDR2 SVGAGI. With V trimmed by 1 base and J by 7 bases, 7 bases remained unmatched. The CDR3 contains 15 residues. The CDR3 loop reads CASSYLDYRGNEQFF. CDR3 bases: TGTGCCAGCAGTTACTTGGATTACAGGGGAAATGAGCAGTTCTTC.

The V call is TRBV6-1, the J call TRBJ2-4, with D possibly being TRBD1 (5 bases). The V end was cut by 3 bases, the J end by 6 bases, with 18 bases between. CDR1 is MNHNS and CDR2 is SASEGT in the germline V gene. The CDR3 has 16 amino acids. Here the CDR3 DNA reads TGTGCCAGCAGTGACGACAGTCTCACCCCCATAAACATTCAGTACTTC. This translates into CASSDDSLTPINIQYF.

This clone appeared a few times. The sample contains more than one DNA sequence encoding this CDR3. The chain uses TRBV19 and TRBJ1-1, with a weak D call TRBD1 (5 bases). This CDR3 spans 13 amino acids. V gave up 4 bases and J gave up 3 bases, with 9 bases separating them. Germline V gene sequence: CDR1 LNHDA, CDR2 SQIVND (reference sequence). CDR3 sequence (DNA): TGTGCCAGTAGTACTACGGGGGACACTGAAGCTTTCTTT. This encodes CASSTTGDTEAFF.

The rearrangement uses TRBV19 and TRBJ1-3; no definite D call. Trimming pared 4 bases from V and 0 bases from J, leaving 10 bases between. CDR1 is LNHDA and CDR2 is SQIVND in the germline V gene (reference sequence). This CDR3 region has 15 residues. This CDR3 reads CASSTVTASGNTIYF. For the CDR3, the DNA is TGTGCCAGTAGTACAGTTACAGCCTCTGGAAACACCATATATTTT.

The CDR3 DNA sequence: TGTGCCAGTACTTCGCGGACAGGAGGGGAGCCCCAGCATTTT. Protein product: CASTSRTGGEPQHF. The chain links TRBV19 to TRBJ1-5; 7 bases fit TRBD1. Looked up from germline, CDR1 is LNHDA and CDR2 is SQIVND (reference sequence). The CDR3 length is 14 residues. The ends lost 7 bases at V and 8 bases at J; junction bases unmatched: 11.

The rearrangement uses TRBV6-5 and TRBJ2-7; 8 nucleotides match TRBD2. This CDR3 has 14 amino acids. Trimming cost V 6 bases and J 0 bases; bases outside gene matches: 4. CDR1 is MNHEY and CDR2 is SVGAGI in the germline V gene. CDR3 amino acids: CASSLAGHSYEQYF. The CDR3 DNA reads as TGTGCCAGCAGCTTAGCGGGACACTCCTACGAGCAGTACTTC.

The J gene is TRBJ2-5, the V gene TRBV19; 8 bases line up with TRBD2. Germline V CDR1 and CDR2: LNHDA, SQIVND (reference sequence). This CDR3 has 13 amino acids. V lost 5 bases to trimming and J lost 4 bases; unmatched junction nucleotides: 3. CDR3 nucleotide sequence: TGTGCCAGTAGTCTCCTAGCGGGAGAGACCCAGTACTTC. This gives the protein CASSLLAGETQYF.

The V gene is TRBV10-3, the J gene TRBJ1-2; no clear D. Deletions cut 2 bases from V and 2 bases from J, with 6 bases between. Germline values: CDR1 ENHRY, CDR2 SYGVKD. The CDR3 sequence is 13 residues long. CDR3 sequence: CAISEAQNYGYTF. DNA for the CDR3: TGTGCCATCAGTGAGGCCCAGAACTATGGCTACACCTTC.

The CDR3 spells CASSHGSGDQPQHF. CDR3 nucleotide sequence: TGTGCCAGCTCACACGGATCAGGGGATCAGCCCCAGCATTTT. This chain connects TRBV18 to TRBJ1-5; weak D call: TRBD1 (6 bases). Per germline, CDR1 KGHSH and CDR2 LQKENI. The CDR3 runs to 14 residues. V was cut by 4 bases and J by 5 bases, with 12 bases left in between.

This chain uses TRBV4-3 with TRBJ1-1; TRBD1 is a possible D gene (5 bases). The CDR3 consists of 13 residues. The germline CDR1 and CDR2 sequences are LGHNA and YSLEER. V lost 0 bases and J lost 4, with 6 bases in between. The CDR3 DNA reads TGCGCCAGCAGCCAAGATAGGGGCACTGAAGCTTTCTTT. This encodes CASSQDRGTEAFF.

The chain joins TRBV6-5 to TRBJ1-4; 11 bases line up with TRBD1. Germline V lookup: CDR1 MNHEY, CDR2 SVGAGI. The CDR3 runs to 14 residues. V trimming: 5 bases; J trimming: 10 bases; junction bases outside the gene matches: 6. This chain's CDR3 is CASSAGTGGRKLFF. The CDR3 DNA is TGTGCCAGCAGTGCCGGGACAGGGGGACGAAAACTGTTTTTT.